Presented here are 13 T cell receptor beta chains from one specimen sequenced in a study of blood T cell repertoires in COVID-19 (dated by TCRdb to 2020 to 2022). Library preparation employed the immunoSEQ multiplex PCR assay. The table comes from immuneACCESS by way of TCRdb, which keeps in-frame sequences with V and J called. Part of the clones is missing from these tables; in studies checked, under half for an unresolved V gene and the rest for unknown reasons. Across this sample there are approximately 70,000 clones, with 82% seen only once. 15% to 20% of the sample comes from the top ten. Source material: peripheral blood. The source of these receptors is a human donor in a cohort sampled during active COVID-19.

This clone has more than one count but fewer than ten. At the DNA level, this CDR3 is encoded by other sequences in the same sample as well. The rearrangement joins TRBV7-2 to TRBJ1-1, with D possibly being TRBD1 (5 bases). Germline V gene lookup returns CDR1 SGHTA and CDR2 FQGNSA. The CDR3 is made up of 15 amino acids. Trimming stripped 5 bases from V and 2 bases from J, with 15 bases between. CDR3 protein: CASSRGGTENTEAFF. CDR3 sequence (DNA): TGTGCCAGCAGCCGGGGGGGGACGGAAAACACTGAAGCTTTCTTT.

The chain links TRBV19 to TRBJ1-3; D is possibly TRBD1 (5 bases). The CDR3 length is 16 residues. V was shortened by 1 base and J by 0 bases, with 10 bases between the two germline ends. Germline V gene lookup returns CDR1 LNHDA and CDR2 SQIVND (reference sequence). Here the CDR3 DNA reads TGTGCCAGTAGTATAGGTGGACACTTCTCTGGAAACACCATATATTTT. This codes for CASSIGGHFSGNTIYF.

The chain recombines TRBV29-1 with TRBJ2-7; TRBD1 matches 8 bases. Losses at the gene ends were 3 bases for V and 6 bases for J; bases not matched to a gene: 13. Germline CDR1 SQVTM, CDR2 ANQGSEA. The length of the CDR3 is 15 residues. CDR3 coding DNA: TGCAGCGTTGATTCAGGACAGGGTTTGACCTTCGAGCAGTACTTC. Amino acids: CSVDSGQGLTFEQYF.

The chain has TRBV27 and TRBJ1-4; tentatively, D is TRBD1 (5 bases). Trimming cost V 5 bases and J 10 bases, with 14 bases left between them. The length of the CDR3 is 13 residues. The germline V gene has CDR1 MNHEY and CDR2 SMNVEV (reference sequence). CDR3 residues: CASSPRRGGKLFF. Here the CDR3 DNA reads TGTGCCAGCAGTCCAAGGAGGGGTGGAAAACTGTTTTTT.

V and J are TRBV6-5 and TRBJ1-4; TRBD1 matches 8 bases. The length of the CDR3 is 15 residues. Germline V gives CDR1 MNHEY, CDR2 SVGAGI. Trimming at V came to 8 bases and at J to 6 bases, leaving 11 bases not matched to a gene. This CDR3 reads CASGWTGRIDEKLFF. The CDR3 DNA follows: TGTGCCAGCGGGTGGACAGGGCGAATTGATGAAAAACTGTTTTTT.

V is TRBV11-3 and J is TRBJ2-5, with D possibly being TRBD2 (5 bases). The CDR3 runs to 12 residues. V lost 5 bases and J lost 5, with 9 bases in between. CDR1 and CDR2 from the germline V gene are SGHNT and YENEEA. The CDR3: CASSLPGETQYF. In DNA, the CDR3 is TGTGCCAGCAGCCTGCCGGGGGAGACCCAGTACTTC. Drawing the rest from reference TRBV11-3 and TRBJ2-5, the complete variable domain is EAGVVQSPRYKIIEKKQPVAFWCNPISGHNTLYWYLQNLGQGPELLIRYENEEAVDDSQLPKDRFSAERLKGVDSTLKIQPAELGDSAVYLCASSLPGETQYFGPGTRLLVL.

V is TRBV2 and J is TRBJ2-5; tentatively, D is TRBD1 (5 bases). Germline V lookup: CDR1 SNHLY, CDR2 FYNNEI. The CDR3 is made up of 12 amino acids. Trimming stripped 5 bases from V and 9 bases from J, with 13 bases between. The CDR3: CASSLTMGPQYF. The DNA of the CDR3 is TGTGCCAGCAGTTTAACCATGGGGCCCCAGTACTTC.

Turning to this clone: Other DNA sequences in the sample encode the same CDR3. The J gene is TRBJ2-2, the V gene TRBV2; 8 bases align to TRBD2. Germline-derived CDR1 and CDR2 are SNHLY and FYNNEI. The CDR3 loop spans 16 amino acids. J lost 0 bases, V lost 4 bases, and 4 bases had no gene match. The DNA for the CDR3 is TGTGCCAGCAGTGGTGATAGCGGGGCGAACACCGGGGAGCTGTTTTTT. It codes for CASSGDSGANTGELFF.

This clone was picked up one time. The chain links TRBV5-1 to TRBJ2-2, with TRBD2 identical over 10 bases. Per germline, CDR1 SGHRS and CDR2 YFSETQ. CDR3 length equals 17 residues. The J segment lost 5 bases and the V segment lost 4 bases, leaving 11 bases of the junction unmatched. The CDR3: CASSATSGATKTGELFF. The CDR3 DNA sequence: TGCGCCAGCAGCGCCACTAGCGGGGCGACCAAAACCGGGGAGCTGTTTTTT.

The V gene is TRBV19, the J gene TRBJ1-5; TRBD1 aligns across 9 bases. The CDR3 contains 14 residues. Germline-derived CDR1 and CDR2 are LNHDA and SQIVND (reference sequence). V shed 5 bases, J shed 6 bases, and the junction held 5 bases outside the gene matches. As DNA, the CDR3 is TGTGCCAGTAGTTCGAGGACAGGGGCTCAGCCCCAGCATTTT. Protein product: CASSSRTGAQPQHF.

The chain uses TRBV6-6 and TRBJ2-2; no clear D. This CDR3 is 13 amino acids long. CDR1 MNHNY and CDR2 SVGAGI come from the germline V gene (reference sequence). The V gene lost 7 bases and the J gene lost 7 bases, with 13 bases spanning the gap. This CDR3 reads CASIPSGNGELFF. Here the CDR3 DNA reads TGTGCCAGCATCCCGTCGGGTAACGGGGAGCTGTTTTTT.

J is TRBJ1-1 and V is TRBV7-9, with 11 nucleotides matching TRBD1. V was pared by 6 bases and J by 13 bases, with 19 bases of the junction left unmatched. Germline CDR1 reads SEHNR; CDR2 reads FQNEAQ (reference sequence). The CDR3 has 16 amino acids. CDR3 coding DNA: TGTGCCAGCAGGAGGACAGGGGGCTATAATCGCACTTGGTTTTTCTTT. Translation: CASRRTGGYNRTWFFF.

The V call is TRBV15, the J call TRBJ1-4; D is uncertain. CDR3 length equals 16 residues. Germline CDR1 and CDR2: LNHNV and YYDKDF (reference sequence). The V and J ends lost 1 base and 0 bases respectively, with 9 bases between them. The CDR3 DNA follows: TGTGCCACCAGCAGAGTTACGGGTGCAACTAATGAAAAACTGTTTTTT. This gives the protein CATSRVTGATNEKLFF.